This TCR beta chain is drawn from a study of OX40 agonist ivuxolimab in advanced cancers. Study information: Each dose-escalation patient presented with hepatocellular carcinoma, melanoma, renal cell or head and neck cancer. Age averaged around 60 years (range about 20 to 80), and roughly 82% were male.

Prior autoimmune disease or systemic immunosuppression barred patients. Sequenced by immunoSEQ multiplex PCR; TCRdb stores in-frame clones only, minus some. The repertoire holds 76,000 or so clones, with roughly 93% as singletons. Study-wide points: At 0.1 to 3.0 mg/kg, CD4+ and CD8+ blood T cells expanded clonally by week 6.

In this sample, this clone turned up a few times. Its antigen is currently unknown. Germline CDR1 reads SQVTM; CDR2 reads ANQGSEA. Trimming removed 4 bases from V and 0 bases from J, with 24 bases in between. The CDR3 has 18 amino acids. The sample was CD4+ or CD8+ T cells sorted from blood, taken in a trial of the OX40 agonist ivuxolimab. V is TRBV29-1 and J is TRBJ1-1; a weak D match, TRBD1 (5 bases). The sequence was obtained from an adult with an advanced solid tumor such as melanoma, head and neck, liver or kidney cancer. The CDR3 sequence: CSVVTPSSGAIMNTEAFF. For the CDR3, the DNA is TGCAGCGTTGTAACTCCTTCTTCTGGGGCAATAATGAACACTGAAGCTTTCTTT.